Listed here are 2 T cell receptor beta chains from one sample, sequenced in a study of blood T cell repertoires in COVID-19. Sequencing used immunoSEQ multiplex PCR; TCRdb keeps in-frame clones, though not all of them. The repertoire consists of a few hundred thousand clones, with approximately 88% occurring once and the leading ten covering 2% to 2.5%. Sequences were obtained from PBMCs or T cells enriched from blood (not recorded which). All receptors derive from a woman aged 40 to 50 with acute COVID-19.

The chain combines TRBV18 with TRBJ1-5; 8 bases align to TRBD1. The V and J ends lost 6 bases and 2 bases, in that order; junction bases with no gene match: 6. The CDR3 length is 15 residues. Germline V CDR1 and CDR2: KGHSH, LQKENI. CDR3: CASSRQGTGNQPQHF. In DNA, the CDR3 is TGTGCCAGCTCCCGACAGGGGACAGGCAATCAGCCCCAGCATTTT.

The CDR3 loop is CASSEGPNQPQHF. The CDR3 DNA sequence: TGTGCCAGCAGCGAGGGTCCCAATCAGCCCCAGCATTTT. J is TRBJ1-5 and V is TRBV11-3, with D unresolved. From germline, CDR1 is SGHNT and CDR2 YENEEA. Between the trimmed V and J ends, which lost 5 bases and 3 bases, there was a span of 8 bases. This CDR3 has 13 residues.